This TCR beta chain stems from a study of blood T cell repertoires in COVID-19. Germline lookup yields CDR1 SGHNT and CDR2 YYREEE (reference sequence). The CDR3 has 16 residues. After removal of 5 bases from V and 5 bases from J, the junction contained 10 bases not matched to a gene. Original processing notes: Nucleated cell counts were estimated from reference gene primer amplification. TCRdb's table, derived via immunoSEQ multiplex PCR, lists solely in-frame clones and lacks some. That table gives V, J and clone size, and the DNA gave D and trimming. Of a few hundred thousand clones in the sample, 90% were seen once. One Seattle source followed patients from active infection through their disease course.

The sequence derives from a woman between 50 and 59 years old with COVID-19, enrolled during active disease. The sample consisted of peripheral blood. The V call is TRBV5-4, the J call TRBJ2-1; the match to TRBD2 covers 10 bases. CDR3 sequence: CASRLPGLASHNEQFF. The CDR3, as DNA: TGTGCCAGCAGACTGCCGGGACTAGCGTCGCACAATGAGCAGTTCTTC.